A selection of T cell receptor beta chains follows, all from one sample in a study of cytomegalovirus exposure and HLA in healthy donors. Measured with immunoSEQ multiplex PCR; TCRdb has only the in-frame clones, and not every one. The table includes some 200,000 clones, roughly four fifths detected once. Sequencing was carried out using PBMCs. These receptors originate from a girl between 10 and 17 years old in good health and CMV-seronegative. Both conserved end residues are trimmed from each CDR3.

V gene | CDR3 protein
TRBV30 | AWRVPGGAYGYT
TRBV12-5 | ASGLGDGLYNEQF
TRBV2 | ASSDRGTDGYT
TRBV28 | ASSPLTGNGYGYT
TRBV2 | ASMREGAGVSYNEQF
TRBV4-1 | ASSPEGGPGTAYSPLH
TRBV27 | ASSLSTTGLSEQY
TRBV7-2 | ASSPSRQGNSPLH
TRBV6-6 | ASSKPGQGGIGAF
TRBV7-2 | ASSLDGTGANQPQH